This T cell receptor (beta chain) was recovered during a study of blood T cell repertoires in COVID-19. About the study: Acute-phase and convalescent COVID-19 samples originated in the United States, Italy and Spain. T cells, B-cell-depleted T cells, or PBMCs supplied cDNA or gDNA.

Donors in Cohort 3 who had recovered were those with two negative PCRs, healthcare professional clearance, or resolution of their symptoms. Profiling relied on immunoSEQ multiplex PCR, and the TCRdb table lists in-frame clones only, not all of them. Seen here are approximately 300,000 clones, approximately 83% observed once, and the top ten hold 4% to 4.5%. The V gene end was trimmed by 5 bases and the J gene end by 3 bases; junction bases not matched to a gene: 15. This CDR3 has 18 residues. Germline assignment: CDR1 SGHAT and CDR2 FQNNGV. The sequence came from a woman aged 25 to 39 who had recovered from COVID-19. V usage is TRBV11-2 and J usage is TRBJ2-5; TRBD2 matches 10 bases. The sequencing sample was made of PBMCs or T cells enriched from blood (not recorded which). This chain's CDR3 is CASSVDRNQLAGKETQYF. The CDR3 nucleotides read TGTGCCAGCAGCGTGGACAGAAACCAACTAGCGGGAAAAGAGACCCAGTACTTC. The complete variable domain, with remaining parts taken from reference TRBV11-2 and TRBJ2-5, reads EAGVAQSPRYKIIEKRQSVAFWCNPISGHATLYWYQQILGQGPKLLIQFQNNGVVDDSQLPKDRFSAERLKGVDSTLKIQPAKLEDSAVYLCASSVDRNQLAGKETQYFGPGTRLLVL.